The 6 T cell receptor beta chains below were found in one sample sequenced in a study of cytomegalovirus exposure and HLA in healthy donors. The PCR contained 60 Vbeta and 13 Jbeta primers. TCRdb's table, derived via immunoSEQ multiplex PCR, lists solely in-frame clones and lacks some. The profile shows around 80,000 clones, more than 50% of them singletons. Sequencing used PBMCs. Receptors originate from a male donor in good health and CMV-seropositive.

The chain is built from TRBV19 and TRBJ1-5; 12 bases match TRBD1. The germline V gene has CDR1 LNHDA and CDR2 SQIVND (reference sequence). J was trimmed by 1 base and V by 2 bases; bases with no gene match: 9. This CDR3 is built from 19 residues. The CDR3 DNA reads TGTGCCAGTAGTATACCCTCCGGGACAGGGGGCTTAAGCAATCAGCCCCAGCATTTT. This encodes CASSIPSGTGGLSNQPQHF.

This clone was seen a single time. This chain joins TRBV7-9 and TRBJ2-3; 8 bases are a match to TRBD2. This CDR3 has 15 residues. Trimming took 1 base from V and 5 from J; bases not matched to a gene: 5. Germline CDR1 reads SEHNR; CDR2 reads FQNEAQ (reference sequence). The CDR3 region has the DNA TGTGCCAGCAGCTTAGACGGGAGGGAGGGAGATACGCAGTATTTT. Translated: CASSLDGREGDTQYF.

This clone has more than one count but fewer than ten. The V gene is TRBV7-2, the J gene TRBJ1-5, with TRBD1 matching over 10 bases. The CDR3 is made up of 15 amino acids. The germline V gene has CDR1 SGHTA and CDR2 FQGNSA. Trimming removed 4 bases from V and 5 bases from J; junction bases left unmatched: 5. CDR3 DNA: TGTGCCAGCAGCTCTGACAGGGGGCGAGATCAGCCCCAGCATTTT. Translating gives CASSSDRGRDQPQHF.

The table lists this clone with a few counts. This rearrangement joins TRBV11-2 to TRBJ2-7; D not certain. V lost 3 bases and J lost 1, with 10 bases in between. Looked up from germline, CDR1 is SGHAT and CDR2 is FQNNGV. The CDR3 is 14 residues long. CDR3 amino acids: CASSLMAASYEQYF. The CDR3 DNA reads TGTGCCAGCAGCTTGATGGCGGCTTCCTACGAGCAGTACTTC.

This clone was counted between two and nine times. CDR3 nucleotides: TGTGCCAGCTCACCCAGGGATTTCATGAACACTGAAGCTTTCTTT. Its translation: CASSPRDFMNTEAFF. This sequence joins TRBV18 and TRBJ1-1, with D perhaps TRBD1 (5 bases). The CDR3 runs to 15 residues. V lost 3 bases and J lost 0, with 11 bases in between. Germline CDR1 is KGHSH and CDR2 is LQKENI.

The rearrangement joins TRBV6-7 to TRBJ2-7; TRBD2 matches at 9 bases. TRBV6-7 is labeled an ORF, and its function is uncertain. The V segment lost 5 bases and the J segment 2 bases; nucleotides outside the gene matches: 7. CDR3 size: 15 residues. CDR3 region: CASSRAGGPAYEQYF. CDR3 bases: TGTGCCAGCAGTCGAGCGGGAGGCCCTGCCTACGAGCAGTACTTC.